The sample holds one count of the clone carrying this TCR beta chain. V was clipped by 6 bases and J by 9 bases, with 15 bases between them. Germline loops: CDR1 WSHSY, CDR2 SAAADI. This CDR3 comprises 13 residues. As originally analysed: Reference gene primer amplification gave estimated nucleated cell counts. Using immunoSEQ multiplex PCR, the repertoire was profiled, and TCRdb retains in-frame clones only, with some absent. V and J calls and clone size are those listed in that table; D and trimming were worked out from the DNA. The sample consists of approximately 240,000 clones, roughly 88% of them appearing once. The data were taken from a study of blood T cell repertoires in COVID-19. As for the study in general: Spain, Italy and the United States supplied samples that represented acute and convalescent COVID-19.

The sequenced material came from peripheral blood. This TCR was sampled from a woman aged 40 to 50 who had recovered from COVID-19. V is TRBV10-2 and J is TRBJ2-1, with D possibly TRBD2 on 5 matching bases. This chain's CDR3 is CASRAALGSEQFF. DNA of the CDR3: TGCGCCAGCAGAGCGGCCCTTGGAAGTGAGCAGTTCTTC.